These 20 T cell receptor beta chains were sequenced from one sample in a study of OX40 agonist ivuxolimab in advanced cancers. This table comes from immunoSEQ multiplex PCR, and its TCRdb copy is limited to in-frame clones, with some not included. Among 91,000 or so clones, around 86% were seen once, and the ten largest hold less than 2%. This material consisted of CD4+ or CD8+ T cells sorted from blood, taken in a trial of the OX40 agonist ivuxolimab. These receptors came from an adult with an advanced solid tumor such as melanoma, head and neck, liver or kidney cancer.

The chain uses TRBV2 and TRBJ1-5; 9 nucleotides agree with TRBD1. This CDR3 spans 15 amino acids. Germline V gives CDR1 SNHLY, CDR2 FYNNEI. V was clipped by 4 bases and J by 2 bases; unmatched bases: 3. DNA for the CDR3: TGTGCCAGCAGTGGGCGGACAGGGGGCAATCAGCCCCAGCATTTT. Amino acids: CASSGRTGGNQPQHF.

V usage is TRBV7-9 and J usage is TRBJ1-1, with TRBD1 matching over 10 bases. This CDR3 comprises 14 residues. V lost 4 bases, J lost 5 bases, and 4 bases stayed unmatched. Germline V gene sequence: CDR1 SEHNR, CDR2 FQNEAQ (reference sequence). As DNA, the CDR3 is TGTGCCAGCAGCTACGGGACAGGGGCGACTGAAGCTTTCTTT. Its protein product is CASSYGTGATEAFF.

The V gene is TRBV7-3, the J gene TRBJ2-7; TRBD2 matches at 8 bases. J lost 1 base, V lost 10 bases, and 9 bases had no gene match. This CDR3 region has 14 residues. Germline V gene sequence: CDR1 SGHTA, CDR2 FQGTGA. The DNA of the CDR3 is TGTGCCACCCAACGGGGGGGGCCATCCTACGAGCAGTACTTC. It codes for CATQRGGPSYEQYF.

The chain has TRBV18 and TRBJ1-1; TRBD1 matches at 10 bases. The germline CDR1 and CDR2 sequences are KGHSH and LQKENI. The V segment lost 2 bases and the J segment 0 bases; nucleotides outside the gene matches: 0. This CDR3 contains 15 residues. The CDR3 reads CASSPGTGVNTEAFF. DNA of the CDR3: TGTGCCAGCTCACCAGGGACAGGGGTGAACACTGAAGCTTTCTTT.

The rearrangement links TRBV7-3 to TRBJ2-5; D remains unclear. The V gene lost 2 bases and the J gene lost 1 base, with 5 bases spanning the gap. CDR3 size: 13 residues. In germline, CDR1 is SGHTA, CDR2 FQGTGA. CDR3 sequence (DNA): TGTGCCAGCAGCTTAGGGGTCCAAGAGACCCAGTACTTC. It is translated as CASSLGVQETQYF.

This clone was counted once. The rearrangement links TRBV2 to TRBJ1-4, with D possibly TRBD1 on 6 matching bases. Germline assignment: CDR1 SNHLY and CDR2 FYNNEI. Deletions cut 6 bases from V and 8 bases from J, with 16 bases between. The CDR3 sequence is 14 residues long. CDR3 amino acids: CASRDRDTAEKLFF. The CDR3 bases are TGTGCCAGCAGGGACCGGGACACTGCCGAAAAACTGTTTTTT.

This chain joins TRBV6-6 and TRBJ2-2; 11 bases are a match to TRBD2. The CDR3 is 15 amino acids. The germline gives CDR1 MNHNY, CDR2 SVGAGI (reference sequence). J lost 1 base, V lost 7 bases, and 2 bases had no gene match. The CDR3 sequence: CASTGTSGNTGELFF. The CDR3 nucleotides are TGTGCCAGCACCGGGACTAGCGGGAACACCGGGGAGCTGTTTTTT.

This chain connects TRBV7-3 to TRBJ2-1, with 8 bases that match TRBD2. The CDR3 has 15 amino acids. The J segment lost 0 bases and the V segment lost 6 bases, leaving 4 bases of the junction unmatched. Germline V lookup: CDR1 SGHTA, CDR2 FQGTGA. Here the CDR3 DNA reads TGTGCCAGCAGTCTCAGCGGGGGCTCCTACAATGAGCAGTTCTTC. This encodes CASSLSGGSYNEQFF.

The DNA of the CDR3 is TGTGCCAGCAGCTGGGACAAGTATAATACCGGGGAGCTGTTTTTT. Its protein is CASSWDKYNTGELFF. J is TRBJ2-2 and V is TRBV7-9; possible D gene TRBD1, 6 bases. The CDR3 has 15 residues. Germline CDR1 SEHNR, CDR2 FQNEAQ (reference sequence). V lost 4 bases and J 5 bases, leaving 14 bases between the germline ends.

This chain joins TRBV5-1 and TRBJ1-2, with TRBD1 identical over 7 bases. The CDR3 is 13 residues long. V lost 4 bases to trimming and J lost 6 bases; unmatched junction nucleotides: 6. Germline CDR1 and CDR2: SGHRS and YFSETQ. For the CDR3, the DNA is TGCGCCAGCAGCCGCGGACAGGAAGATGGCTACACCTTC. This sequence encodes CASSRGQEDGYTF.

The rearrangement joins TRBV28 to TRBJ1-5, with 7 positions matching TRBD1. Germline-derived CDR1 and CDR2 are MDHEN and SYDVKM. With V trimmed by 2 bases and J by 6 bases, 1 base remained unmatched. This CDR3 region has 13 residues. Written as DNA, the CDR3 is TGTGCCAGCAGTTTAGACAGGGTTCAGCCCCAGCATTTT. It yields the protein CASSLDRVQPQHF. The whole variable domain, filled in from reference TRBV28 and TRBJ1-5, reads DVKVTQSSRYLVKRTGEKVFLECVQDMDHENMFWYRQDPGLGLRLIYFSYDVKMKEKGDIPEGYSVSREKKERFSLILESASTNQTSMYLCASSLDRVQPQHFGDGTRLSIL.

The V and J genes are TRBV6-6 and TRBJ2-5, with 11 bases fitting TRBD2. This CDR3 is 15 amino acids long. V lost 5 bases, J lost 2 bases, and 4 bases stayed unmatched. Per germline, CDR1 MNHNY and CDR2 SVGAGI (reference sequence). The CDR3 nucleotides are TGTGCCAGCAGTACCGGGACTAGCGGTCAAGAGACCCAGTACTTC. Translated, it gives CASSTGTSGQETQYF.

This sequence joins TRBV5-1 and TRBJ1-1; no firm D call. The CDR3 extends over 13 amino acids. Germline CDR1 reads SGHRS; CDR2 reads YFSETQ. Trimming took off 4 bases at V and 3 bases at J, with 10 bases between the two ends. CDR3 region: CASSEYQDTEAFF. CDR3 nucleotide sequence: TGCGCCAGCAGCGAATACCAGGACACTGAAGCTTTCTTT.

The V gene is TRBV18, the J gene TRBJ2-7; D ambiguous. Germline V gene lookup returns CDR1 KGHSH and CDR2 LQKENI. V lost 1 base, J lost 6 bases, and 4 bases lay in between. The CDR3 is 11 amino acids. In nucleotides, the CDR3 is TGTGCCAGCTCACCACAGGTCGAGCAGTACTTC. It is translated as CASSPQVEQYF.

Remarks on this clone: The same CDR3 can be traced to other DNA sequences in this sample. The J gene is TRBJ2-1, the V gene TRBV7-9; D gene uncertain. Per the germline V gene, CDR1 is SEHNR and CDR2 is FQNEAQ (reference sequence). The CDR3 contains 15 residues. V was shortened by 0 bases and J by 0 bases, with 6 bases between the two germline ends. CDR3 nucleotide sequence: TGTGCCAGCAGCTTAGCGGGAAGCTCCTACAATGAGCAGTTCTTC. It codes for CASSLAGSSYNEQFF.

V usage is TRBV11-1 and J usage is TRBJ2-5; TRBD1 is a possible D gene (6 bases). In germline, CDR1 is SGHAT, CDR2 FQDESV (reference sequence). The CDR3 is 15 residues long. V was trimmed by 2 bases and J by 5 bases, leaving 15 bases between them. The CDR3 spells CASSLTGYRQETQYF. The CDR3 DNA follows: TGTGCCAGCAGCTTAACAGGGTATCGGCAGGAGACCCAGTACTTC.

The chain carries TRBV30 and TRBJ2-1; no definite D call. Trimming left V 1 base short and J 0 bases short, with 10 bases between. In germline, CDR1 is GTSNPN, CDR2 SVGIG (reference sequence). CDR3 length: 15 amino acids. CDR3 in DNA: TGTGCCTGGAGTGGGCCAGCGAGCTCCTACAATGAGCAGTTCTTC. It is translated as CAWSGPASSYNEQFF.

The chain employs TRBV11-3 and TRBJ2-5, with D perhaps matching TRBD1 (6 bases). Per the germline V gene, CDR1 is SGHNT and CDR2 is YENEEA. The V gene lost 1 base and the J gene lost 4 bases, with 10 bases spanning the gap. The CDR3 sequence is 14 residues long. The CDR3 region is CASSLVGRGETQYF. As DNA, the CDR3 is TGTGCCAGCAGCTTAGTCGGCAGGGGAGAGACCCAGTACTTC.

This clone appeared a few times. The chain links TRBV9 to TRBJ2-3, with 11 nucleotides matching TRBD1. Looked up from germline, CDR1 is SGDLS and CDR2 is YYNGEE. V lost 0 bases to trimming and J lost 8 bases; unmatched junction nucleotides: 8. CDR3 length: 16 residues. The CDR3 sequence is CASSVEGQGAGGTQYF. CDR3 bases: TGTGCCAGCAGCGTAGAAGGACAGGGGGCGGGAGGTACGCAGTATTTT.

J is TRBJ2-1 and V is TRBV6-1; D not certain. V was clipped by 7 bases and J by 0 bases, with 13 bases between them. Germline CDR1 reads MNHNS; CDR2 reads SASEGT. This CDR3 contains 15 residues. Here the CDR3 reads CASTRLQSSYNEQFF. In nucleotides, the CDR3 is TGTGCCAGCACGCGGTTACAAAGCTCCTACAATGAGCAGTTCTTC.